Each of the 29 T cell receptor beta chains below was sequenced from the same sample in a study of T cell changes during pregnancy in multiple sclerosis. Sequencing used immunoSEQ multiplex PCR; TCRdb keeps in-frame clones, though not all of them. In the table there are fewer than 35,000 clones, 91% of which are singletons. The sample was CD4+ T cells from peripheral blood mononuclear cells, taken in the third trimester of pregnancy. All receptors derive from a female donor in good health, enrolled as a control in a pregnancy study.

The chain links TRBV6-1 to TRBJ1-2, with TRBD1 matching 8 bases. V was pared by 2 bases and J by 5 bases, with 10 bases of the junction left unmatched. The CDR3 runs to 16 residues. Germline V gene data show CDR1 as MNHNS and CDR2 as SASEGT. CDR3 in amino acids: CASSEYGGQAVYGYTF. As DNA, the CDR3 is TGTGCCAGCAGTGAATATGGGGGACAGGCCGTTTATGGCTACACCTTC.

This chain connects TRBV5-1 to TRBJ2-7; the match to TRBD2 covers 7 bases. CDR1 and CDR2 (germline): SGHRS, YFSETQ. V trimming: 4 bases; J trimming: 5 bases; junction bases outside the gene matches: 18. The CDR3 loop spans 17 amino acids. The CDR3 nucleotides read TGCGCCAGCAGCCTGTCCCGGGACTACCGGAGGGTCCACGAGCAGTACTTC. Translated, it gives CASSLSRDYRRVHEQYF.

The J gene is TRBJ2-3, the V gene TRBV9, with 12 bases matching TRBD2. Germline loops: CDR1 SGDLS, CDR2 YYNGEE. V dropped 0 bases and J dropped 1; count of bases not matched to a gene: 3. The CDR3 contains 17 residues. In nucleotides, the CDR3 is TGTGCCAGCAGCGTAGGGACTAGCGGGATTCGCACAGATACGCAGTATTTT. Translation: CASSVGTSGIRTDTQYF. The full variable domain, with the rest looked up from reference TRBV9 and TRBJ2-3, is DSGVTQTPKHLITATGQRVTLRCSPRSGDLSVYWYQQSLDQGLQFLIQYYNGEERAKGNILERFSAQQFPDLHSELNLSSLELGDSALYFCASSVGTSGIRTDTQYFGPGTRLTVL.

The CDR3 coding sequence is TGCGCCAGCAGCCAAGACGGACATAGCAATCAGCCCCAGCATTTT. Translating gives CASSQDGHSNQPQHF. This chain links TRBV4-3 with TRBJ1-5; possibly TRBD1 for D (5 bases). V was clipped by 0 bases and J by 0 bases, with 6 bases between them. The CDR3 is made up of 15 amino acids. CDR1 and CDR2 from the germline V gene are LGHNA and YSLEER.

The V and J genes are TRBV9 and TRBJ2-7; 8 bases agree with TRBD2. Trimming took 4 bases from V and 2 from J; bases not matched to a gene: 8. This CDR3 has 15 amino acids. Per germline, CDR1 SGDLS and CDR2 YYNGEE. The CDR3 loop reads CASSRASGGTYEQYF. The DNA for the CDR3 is TGTGCCAGCAGCCGCGCCAGCGGGGGTACCTACGAGCAGTACTTC.

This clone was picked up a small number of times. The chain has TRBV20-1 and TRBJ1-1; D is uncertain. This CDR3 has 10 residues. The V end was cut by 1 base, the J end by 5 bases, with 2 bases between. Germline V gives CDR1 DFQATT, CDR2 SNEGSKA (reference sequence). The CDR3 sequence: CSARATEAFF. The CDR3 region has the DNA TGCAGTGCTAGAGCTACTGAAGCTTTCTTT.

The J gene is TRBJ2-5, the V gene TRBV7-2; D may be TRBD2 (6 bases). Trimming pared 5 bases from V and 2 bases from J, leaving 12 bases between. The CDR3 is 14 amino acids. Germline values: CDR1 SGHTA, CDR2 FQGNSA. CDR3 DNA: TGTGCCAGCAGCACCGGCGGGGTTCAAGAGACCCAGTACTTC. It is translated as CASSTGGVQETQYF.

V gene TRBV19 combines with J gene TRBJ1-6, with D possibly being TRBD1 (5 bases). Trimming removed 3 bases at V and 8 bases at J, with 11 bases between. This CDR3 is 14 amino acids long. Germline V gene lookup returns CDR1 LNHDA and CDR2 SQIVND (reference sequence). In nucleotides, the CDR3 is TGTGCCAGTAGTATGGAGCAGGGCTATTCACCCCTCCACTTT. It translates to CASSMEQGYSPLHF.

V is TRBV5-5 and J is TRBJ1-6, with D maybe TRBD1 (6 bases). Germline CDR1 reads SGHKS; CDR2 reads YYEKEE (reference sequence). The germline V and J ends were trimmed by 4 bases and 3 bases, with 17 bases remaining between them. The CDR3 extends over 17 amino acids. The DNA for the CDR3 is TGTGCCAGCAGCAGGGAGGCGGGGGCCTTCTATAATTCACCCCTCCACTTT. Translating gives CASSREAGAFYNSPLHF.

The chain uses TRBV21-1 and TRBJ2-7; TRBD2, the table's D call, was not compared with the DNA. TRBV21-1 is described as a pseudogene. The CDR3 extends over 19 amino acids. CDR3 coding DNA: TGTGCCAGCAGCGCCCTCCCCGGACTAGTGAGAGCCTACCCTTACGAGCAGTACTTC. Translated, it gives CASSALPGLVRAYPYEQYF.

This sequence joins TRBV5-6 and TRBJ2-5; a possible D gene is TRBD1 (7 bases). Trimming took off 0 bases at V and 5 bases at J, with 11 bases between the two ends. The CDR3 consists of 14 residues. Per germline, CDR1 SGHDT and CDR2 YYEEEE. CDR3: CASSLVQGRETQYF. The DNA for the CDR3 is TGTGCCAGCAGCTTGGTACAGGGGAGGGAGACCCAGTACTTC. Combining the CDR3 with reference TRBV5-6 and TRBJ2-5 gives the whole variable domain DAGVTQSPTHLIKTRGQQVTLRCSPKSGHDTVSWYQQALGQGPQFIFQYYEEEERQRGNFPDRFSGHQFPNYSSELNVNALLLGDSALYLCASSLVQGRETQYFGPGTRLLVL.

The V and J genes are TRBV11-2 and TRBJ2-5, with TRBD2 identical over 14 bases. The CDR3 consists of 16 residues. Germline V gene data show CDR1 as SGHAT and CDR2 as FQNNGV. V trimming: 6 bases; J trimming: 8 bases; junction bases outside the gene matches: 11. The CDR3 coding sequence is TGTGCCAGCAGGGCGGAGGGACTAGCGGGGGTTACTACCCAGTACTTC. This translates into CASRAEGLAGVTTQYF.

The CDR3 region is CASIRRGEGLAGAETQYF. DNA of the CDR3: TGCGCCAGCATAAGGAGGGGGGAGGGACTAGCGGGAGCGGAGACCCAGTACTTC. The chain joins TRBV23-1 to TRBJ2-5; 14 nucleotides agree with TRBD2. TRBV23-1 is an ORF, and what it does is uncertain. There are 18 residues in the CDR3. The V segment lost 7 bases and the J segment 5 bases; nucleotides outside the gene matches: 15.

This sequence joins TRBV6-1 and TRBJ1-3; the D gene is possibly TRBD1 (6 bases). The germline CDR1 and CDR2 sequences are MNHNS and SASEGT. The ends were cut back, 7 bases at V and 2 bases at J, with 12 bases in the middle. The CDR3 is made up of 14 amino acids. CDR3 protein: CASMGGAAGNTIYF. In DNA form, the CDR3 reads TGTGCCAGCATGGGGGGGGCAGCTGGAAACACCATATATTTT.

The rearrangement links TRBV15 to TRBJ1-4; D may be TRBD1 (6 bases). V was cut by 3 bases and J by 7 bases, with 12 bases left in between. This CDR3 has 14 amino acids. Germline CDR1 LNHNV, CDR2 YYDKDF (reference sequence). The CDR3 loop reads CATSSSNRVEKLFF. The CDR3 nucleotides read TGTGCCACCAGCAGTTCTAACAGGGTTGAAAAACTGTTTTTT. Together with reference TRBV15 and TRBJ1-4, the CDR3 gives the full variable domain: DAMVIQNPRYQVTQFGKPVTLSCSQTLNHNVMYWYQQKSSQAPKLLFHYYDKDFNNEADTPDNFQSRRPNTSFCFLDIRSPGLGDTAMYLCATSSSNRVEKLFFGSGTQLSVL.

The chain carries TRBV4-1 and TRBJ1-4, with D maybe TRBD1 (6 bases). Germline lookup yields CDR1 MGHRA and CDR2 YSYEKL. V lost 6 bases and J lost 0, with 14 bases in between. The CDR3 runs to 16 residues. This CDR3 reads CASRLLTGPTNEKLFF. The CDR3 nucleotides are TGCGCCAGCAGGTTACTAACAGGGCCAACTAATGAAAAACTGTTTTTT.

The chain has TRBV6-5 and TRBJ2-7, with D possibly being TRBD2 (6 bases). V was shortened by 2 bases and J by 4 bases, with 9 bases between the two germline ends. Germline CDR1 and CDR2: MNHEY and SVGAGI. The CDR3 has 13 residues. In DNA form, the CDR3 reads TGTGCCAGCAGTTACCCCGGGGGTTACGAGCAGTACTTC. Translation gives CASSYPGGYEQYF.

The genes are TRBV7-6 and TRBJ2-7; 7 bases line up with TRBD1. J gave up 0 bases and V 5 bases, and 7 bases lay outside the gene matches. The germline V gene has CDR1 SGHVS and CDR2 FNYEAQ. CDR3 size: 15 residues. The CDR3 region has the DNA TGTGCCAGCAGCCAAGGACAGGTCAGCTCCTACGAGCAGTACTTC. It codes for CASSQGQVSSYEQYF.

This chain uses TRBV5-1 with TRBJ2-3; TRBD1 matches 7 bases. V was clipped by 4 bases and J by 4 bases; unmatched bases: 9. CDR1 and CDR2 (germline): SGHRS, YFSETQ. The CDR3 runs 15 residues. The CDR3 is CASSLDRARSDTQYF. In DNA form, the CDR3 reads TGCGCCAGCAGCCTCGACAGGGCTCGTTCAGATACGCAGTATTTT.

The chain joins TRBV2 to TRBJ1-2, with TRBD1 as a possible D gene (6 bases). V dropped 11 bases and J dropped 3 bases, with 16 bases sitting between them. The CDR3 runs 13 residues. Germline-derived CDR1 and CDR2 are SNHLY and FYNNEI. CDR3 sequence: CADLGGAHYGYTF. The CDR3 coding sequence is TGTGCCGACCTGGGGGGGGCCCACTATGGCTACACCTTC. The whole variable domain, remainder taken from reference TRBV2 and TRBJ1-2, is EPEVTQTPSHQVTQMGQEVILRCVPISNHLYFYWYRQILGQKVEFLVSFYNNEISEKSEIFDDQFSVERPDGSNFTLKIRSTKLEDSAMYFCADLGGAHYGYTFGSGTRLTVV.

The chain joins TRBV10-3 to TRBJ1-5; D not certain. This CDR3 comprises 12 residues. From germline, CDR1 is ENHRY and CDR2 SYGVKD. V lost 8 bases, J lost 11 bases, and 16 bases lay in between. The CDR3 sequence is CAIRAEAGAQHF. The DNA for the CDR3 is TGTGCCATCCGAGCCGAAGCCGGGGCCCAGCATTTT.

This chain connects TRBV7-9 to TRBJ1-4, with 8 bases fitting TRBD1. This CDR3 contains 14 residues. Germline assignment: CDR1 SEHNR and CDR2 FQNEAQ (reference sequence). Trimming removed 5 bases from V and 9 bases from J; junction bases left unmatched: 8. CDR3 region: CASSLPGQEKKLFF. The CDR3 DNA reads TGTGCCAGCAGCCTTCCGGGACAGGAGAAAAAACTGTTTTTT.

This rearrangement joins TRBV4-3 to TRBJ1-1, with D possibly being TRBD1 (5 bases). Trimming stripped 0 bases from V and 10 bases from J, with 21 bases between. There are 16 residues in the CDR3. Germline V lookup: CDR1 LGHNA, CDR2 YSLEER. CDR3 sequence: CASSQDPWTGGLRAFF. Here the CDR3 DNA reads TGCGCCAGCAGCCAAGATCCGTGGACGGGGGGTTTGCGAGCTTTCTTT.

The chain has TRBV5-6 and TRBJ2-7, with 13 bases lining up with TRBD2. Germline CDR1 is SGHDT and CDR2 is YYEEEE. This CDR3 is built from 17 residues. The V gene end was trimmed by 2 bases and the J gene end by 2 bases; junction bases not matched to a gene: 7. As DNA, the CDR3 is TGTGCCAGCAGCTTAACTAGCGGGGGGGCCGTGACCTACGAGCAGTACTTC. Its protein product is CASSLTSGGAVTYEQYF.

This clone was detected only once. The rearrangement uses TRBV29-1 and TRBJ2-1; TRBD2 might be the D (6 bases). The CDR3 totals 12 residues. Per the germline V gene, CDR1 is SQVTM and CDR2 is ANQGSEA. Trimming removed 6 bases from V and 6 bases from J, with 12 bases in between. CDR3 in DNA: TGCAGCGTCATCGGGGGACCCAATGAGCAGTTCTTC. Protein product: CSVIGGPNEQFF.

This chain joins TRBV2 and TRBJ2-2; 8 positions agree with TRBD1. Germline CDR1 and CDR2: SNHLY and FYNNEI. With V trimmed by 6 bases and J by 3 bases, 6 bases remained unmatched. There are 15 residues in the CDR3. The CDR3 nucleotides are TGTGCCAGCAGAGATAAGACAGGGGACACCGGGGAGCTGTTTTTT. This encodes CASRDKTGDTGELFF. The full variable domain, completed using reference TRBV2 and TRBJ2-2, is EPEVTQTPSHQVTQMGQEVILRCVPISNHLYFYWYRQILGQKVEFLVSFYNNEISEKSEIFDDQFSVERPDGSNFTLKIRSTKLEDSAMYFCASRDKTGDTGELFFGEGSRLTVL.

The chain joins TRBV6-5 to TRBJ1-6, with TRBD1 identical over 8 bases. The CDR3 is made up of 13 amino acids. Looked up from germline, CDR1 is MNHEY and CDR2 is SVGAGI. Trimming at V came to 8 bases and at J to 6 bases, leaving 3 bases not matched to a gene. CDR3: CASLRGPNSPLHF. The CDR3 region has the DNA TGTGCCAGCCTCAGGGGGCCTAATTCACCCCTCCACTTT.

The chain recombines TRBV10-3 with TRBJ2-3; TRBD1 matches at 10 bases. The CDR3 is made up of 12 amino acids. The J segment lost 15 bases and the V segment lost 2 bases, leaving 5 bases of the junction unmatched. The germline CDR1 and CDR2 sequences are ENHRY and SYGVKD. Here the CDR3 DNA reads TGTGCCATCAGTGAGGTGGGGACAGGGGTTTATTTT. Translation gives CAISEVGTGVYF.

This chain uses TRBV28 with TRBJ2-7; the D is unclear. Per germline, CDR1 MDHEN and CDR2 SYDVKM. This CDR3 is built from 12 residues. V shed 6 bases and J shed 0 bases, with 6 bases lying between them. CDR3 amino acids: CASSPPSYEQYF. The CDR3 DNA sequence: TGTGCCAGCAGCCCTCCCTCCTACGAGCAGTACTTC.